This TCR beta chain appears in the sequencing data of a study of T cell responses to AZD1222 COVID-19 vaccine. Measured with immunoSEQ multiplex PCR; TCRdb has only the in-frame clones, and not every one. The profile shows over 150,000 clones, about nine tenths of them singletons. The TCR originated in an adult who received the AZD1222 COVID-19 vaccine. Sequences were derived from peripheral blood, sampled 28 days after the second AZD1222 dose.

CDR3 amino acids: CASSQDRGTGSMNTEAFF. The CDR3, as DNA: TGTGCCAGCAGCCAAGATAGAGGAACGGGCAGCATGAACACTGAAGCTTTCTTT. V and J are TRBV3-1 (or the pseudogene TRBV3-2) and TRBJ1-1; D call uncertain. Deletions cut 0 bases from V and 0 bases from J, with 17 bases between. Germline CDR1 reads LGHDT; CDR2 reads YNNKEL (reference sequence). This CDR3 region has 18 residues.